Shown below are 27 T cell receptor beta chains from a single sample sequenced in a study of brain T cells in children with intractable seizures. Produced via immunoSEQ multiplex PCR; TCRdb's table is partial and in-frame only. The data hold about 80,000 clones, with 91% observed a single time. The sequences come from peripheral blood, collected at surgery. The source is a girl aged 2 to 10 with Rasmussen encephalitis and intractable seizures.

The V gene is TRBV19, the J gene TRBJ2-3; 8 bases align to TRBD1. Germline V CDR1 and CDR2: LNHDA, SQIVND (reference sequence). CDR3 size: 15 residues. The trim removed 5 bases at V and 4 bases at J, leaving 8 bases unmatched. CDR3 DNA sequence: TGTGCCAGTAGTCTACGGACAGGGCGGGCAGATACGCAGTATTTT. Encoded protein: CASSLRTGRADTQYF.

The chain couples TRBV5-4 to TRBJ1-4; 7 nucleotides line up with TRBD1. This CDR3 region has 14 residues. The trim removed 4 bases at V and 4 bases at J, leaving 4 bases unmatched. CDR1 SGHNT and CDR2 YYREEE come from the germline V gene (reference sequence). CDR3 protein: CASSPGQVNEKLFF. In DNA, the CDR3 is TGTGCCAGCAGCCCAGGACAGGTTAATGAAAAACTGTTTTTT.

The chain recombines TRBV14 with TRBJ1-2; the match to TRBD1 covers 7 bases. V trimming: 0 bases; J trimming: 4 bases; junction bases outside the gene matches: 2. This CDR3 has 14 amino acids. CDR1 SGHDN and CDR2 FVKESK come from the germline V gene. The CDR3 protein is CASSQDPGGYGYTF. In nucleotides, the CDR3 is TGTGCCAGCAGCCAAGATCCAGGGGGCTATGGCTACACCTTC.

The chain joins TRBV4-2 to TRBJ2-7; TRBD2 aligns across 13 bases. Germline V lookup: CDR1 LGHNA, CDR2 YNFKEQ. This CDR3 is 15 amino acids long. V trimming: 4 bases; J trimming: 7 bases; junction bases outside the gene matches: 7. As DNA, the CDR3 is TGTGCCAGCAGCCCTACTAGCGGGAGGGCCTGGGAGCAGTACTTC. Residues: CASSPTSGRAWEQYF.

The V and J genes are TRBV12-3 or TRBV12-4 and TRBJ1-1; the D is unclear. CDR3 length: 13 amino acids. Trimming removed 7 bases from V and 6 bases from J, with 15 bases in between. CDR3 region: CASTSLTSAEAFF. The CDR3, as DNA: TGTGCCAGCACGTCGTTGACGAGCGCTGAAGCTTTCTTT.

Points on this clone: Relative to the germline gene, one junction end is altered; a read error may explain this. This sequence joins TRBV3-1 (or the pseudogene TRBV3-2) and TRBJ1-1; D perhaps matches TRBD1 (5 bases). This CDR3 spans 13 amino acids. CDR1 and CDR2 from the germline V gene are LGHDT and YNNKEL (reference sequence). The CDR3 sequence is CASSQGDDTEAFF. The CDR3 DNA reads as TGTGCCAGCAGTCAAGGGGACGACACTGAAGCTTTCTTT.

This rearrangement joins TRBV5-6 to TRBJ1-6; no reliable D call. V was pared by 4 bases and J by 6 bases, with 17 bases between. The CDR3 length is 16 residues. CDR1 SGHDT and CDR2 YYEEEE come from the germline V gene. The CDR3 loop is CASSKLVGSINSPLHF. CDR3 sequence (DNA): TGTGCCAGCAGCAAGCTTGTAGGGTCCATTAATTCACCCCTCCACTTT.

This clone occurred once. The identical CDR3 is also encoded by other nucleotide sequences in the sample. V usage is TRBV2 and J usage is TRBJ1-2, with D unresolved. The germline V and J ends were trimmed by 6 bases and 5 bases, with 7 bases remaining between them. The V gene's germline CDR1 is SNHLY and CDR2 FYNNEI. The CDR3 runs to 11 residues. The CDR3 DNA follows: TGTGCCAGCAGCGATTCTTATGGCTACACCTTC. Amino acid sequence: CASSDSYGYTF.

V and J are TRBV27 and TRBJ1-2, with 9 bases aligning to TRBD1. The germline V gene encodes CDR1 MNHEY and CDR2 SMNVEV (reference sequence). The V and J ends lost 4 bases and 1 base, in that order; junction bases with no gene match: 10. The length of the CDR3 is 17 residues. The CDR3 loop is CASSSYRGRRRNYGYTF. The CDR3, as DNA: TGTGCCAGCAGTTCATACAGGGGGCGGCGACGTAACTATGGCTACACCTTC.

The chain is built from TRBV7-9 and TRBJ2-7; a possible D gene is TRBD1 (6 bases). The CDR3 is made up of 14 amino acids. From germline, CDR1 is SEHNR and CDR2 FQNEAQ (reference sequence). V shed 2 bases and J shed 2 bases, with 10 bases lying between them. This chain's CDR3 is CASSLSGVAYEQYF. As DNA, the CDR3 is TGTGCCAGCAGCTTATCAGGGGTGGCCTACGAGCAGTACTTC.

This chain joins TRBV6-1 and TRBJ2-7, with D unclear. V lost 2 bases and J 2 bases, leaving 10 bases between the germline ends. The CDR3 is 14 residues long. Germline V lookup: CDR1 MNHNS, CDR2 SASEGT. The CDR3 protein is CASSERQGTYEQYF. DNA for the CDR3: TGTGCCAGCAGTGAAAGGCAAGGCACCTACGAGCAGTACTTC.

V is TRBV5-5 and J is TRBJ1-5; perhaps TRBD1 as D (5 bases). Germline CDR1 is SGHKS and CDR2 is YYEKEE (reference sequence). The V end was cut by 0 bases, the J end by 6 bases, with 10 bases between. The CDR3 consists of 14 residues. The CDR3 loop is CASSLDRGRQPQHF. CDR3 nucleotides: TGTGCCAGCAGCTTGGACCGGGGACGTCAGCCCCAGCATTTT.

This chain joins TRBV19 and TRBJ1-2; TRBD1 matches at 12 bases. This CDR3 is 16 amino acids long. CDR1 and CDR2 (germline): LNHDA, SQIVND (reference sequence). Unmatched junction bases numbered 9, after V lost 2 bases and J lost 8 bases. For the CDR3, the DNA is TGTGCCAGTAGTATACTGGGACAGGGGGCGAGGGACGGCTACACCTTC. Encoded protein: CASSILGQGARDGYTF.

The chain joins TRBV28 to TRBJ1-5, with D maybe TRBD1 (6 bases). V shed 6 bases and J shed 8 bases, with 20 bases lying between them. This CDR3 has 15 residues. CDR1 MDHEN and CDR2 SYDVKM come from the germline V gene. In DNA, the CDR3 is TGTGCCAGCAGCCCAGGGGAACCCTCCGCGGAGCCCCAGCATTTT. This codes for CASSPGEPSAEPQHF.

The chain recombines TRBV6-5 with TRBJ1-1, with D possibly TRBD1 on 5 matching bases. V lost 5 bases, J lost 8 bases, and 9 bases lay in between. The CDR3 sequence is 11 residues long. Germline V CDR1 and CDR2: MNHEY, SVGAGI. Here the CDR3 DNA reads TGTGCCAGCAGTCGGGAGGGGGAAGCTTTCTTT. Translated, it gives CASSREGEAFF.

Of note for this clone: Sequence at one end of the junction differs from germline and may be a read error. This rearrangement joins TRBV5-4 to TRBJ2-3; TRBD2 matches 9 bases. CDR3 size: 15 residues. In germline, CDR1 is SGHNT, CDR2 YYREEE (reference sequence). DNA for the CDR3: TGTGCCAGCAGCTGGGAAGGGACTAGCAAAGATACGCAGTATTTT. Translating gives CASSWEGTSKDTQYF.

J is TRBJ1-1 and V is TRBV3-1 (or the pseudogene TRBV3-2); D is possibly TRBD1 (5 bases). Germline lookup yields CDR1 LGHDT and CDR2 YNNKEL (reference sequence). This CDR3 comprises 17 residues. V was trimmed by 4 bases and J by 0 bases, leaving 18 bases between them. Here the CDR3 DNA reads TGTGCCAGCAGCCCCGGGCACAGGACGAAAATGAACACTGAAGCTTTCTTT. Translated: CASSPGHRTKMNTEAFF.

The chain joins TRBV30 to TRBJ2-7; D is unresolved. CDR1 GTSNPN and CDR2 SVGIG come from the germline V gene (reference sequence). This CDR3 has 12 amino acids. V was pared by 3 bases and J by 3 bases, with 9 bases between. Here the CDR3 DNA reads TGTGCCTGGAGCCAAAAAAGCTACGAGCAGTACTTC. Translating gives CAWSQKSYEQYF. Variable domain in full (rest from reference TRBV30 and TRBJ2-7): SQTIHQWPATLVQPVGSPLSLECTVEGTSNPNLYWYRQAAGRGLQLLFYSVGIGQISSEVPQNLSASRPQDRQFILSSKKLLLSDSGFYLCAWSQKSYEQYFGPGTRLTVT.

The rearrangement joins TRBV29-1 to TRBJ1-5; 7 bases are a match to TRBD1. Germline CDR1 reads SQVTM; CDR2 reads ANQGSEA. Trimming took 8 bases from V and 3 from J; bases not matched to a gene: 4. The CDR3 covers 12 residues. CDR3 nucleotide sequence: TGCAGCCAGGGGGGGTTCAATCAGCCCCAGCATTTT. Translating it yields CSQGGFNQPQHF.

This chain joins TRBV3-1 (or the pseudogene TRBV3-2) and TRBJ1-1, with D unresolved. V was clipped by 3 bases and J by 6 bases, with 8 bases between them. Per the germline V gene, CDR1 is LGHDT and CDR2 is YNNKEL (reference sequence). The CDR3 totals 12 residues. The CDR3 protein is CASSQSRAEAFF. CDR3 coding DNA: TGTGCCAGCAGCCAGAGTCGTGCTGAAGCTTTCTTT.

The gene calls are TRBV7-6 and TRBJ1-6; D is unclear. Trimming shortened V by 2 bases and J by 2 bases, and 13 bases separated the two germline ends. CDR3 length: 17 amino acids. Germline CDR1 SGHVS, CDR2 FNYEAQ. CDR3 protein: CASSLTPRVAYNSPLHF. CDR3 nucleotides: TGTGCCAGCAGCTTAACGCCCCGGGTGGCCTATAATTCACCCCTCCACTTT.

The chain carries TRBV3-1 (or the pseudogene TRBV3-2) and TRBJ2-2; 9 bases fit TRBD2. This CDR3 is built from 16 residues. Germline V lookup: CDR1 LGHDT, CDR2 YNNKEL (reference sequence). J was trimmed by 5 bases and V by 7 bases; bases with no gene match: 11. The CDR3 bases are TGTGCCAGCATCGGAGCTAGCGGGACGGGGACCGGGGAGCTGTTTTTT. Protein: CASIGASGTGTGELFF.

The chain couples TRBV19 to TRBJ1-2; D may be TRBD1 (5 bases). There are 17 residues in the CDR3. Germline values: CDR1 LNHDA, CDR2 SQIVND (reference sequence). Trimming removed 0 bases at V and 0 bases at J, with 14 bases between. CDR3 DNA: TGTGCCAGTAGTATAGAGACAGCCCCAAGACCTAACTATGGCTACACCTTC. Encoded protein: CASSIETAPRPNYGYTF.

The CDR3 DNA sequence: TGTGCCAGCAGTGAAGTCATAGGACAGGGAGACATCCACGAGCAGTACTTC. The encoded protein is CASSEVIGQGDIHEQYF. The rearrangement links TRBV2 to TRBJ2-7; 8 nucleotides align to TRBD1. Germline loops: CDR1 SNHLY, CDR2 FYNNEI. This CDR3 contains 17 residues. After removal of 1 base from V and 5 bases from J, the junction contained 13 bases not matched to a gene.

This clone was observed once. The chain is built from TRBV7-2 and TRBJ2-5; 8 nucleotides match TRBD2. The CDR3 contains 13 residues. CDR1 is SGHTA and CDR2 is FQGNSA in the germline V gene. CDR3 loop: CASQRGREETQYF. DNA for the CDR3: TGTGCTTCCCAGCGGGGGAGGGAAGAGACCCAGTACTTC.

The chain joins TRBV28 to TRBJ2-7; the D gene could be TRBD1 or TRBD2 (5 bases each). The CDR3 is made up of 12 amino acids. The V gene's germline CDR1 is MDHEN and CDR2 SYDVKM. V lost 6 bases and J lost 7, with 13 bases in between. The CDR3 nucleotides read TGTGCCAGCAGCAGGGACCAGCGGGAGCAGTACTTC. Encoded protein: CASSRDQREQYF.

The gene calls are TRBV19 and TRBJ1-4, with a weak D call TRBD1 (5 bases). Trimming cost V 8 bases and J 7 bases, with 29 bases left between them. Germline CDR1 LNHDA, CDR2 SQIVND (reference sequence). CDR3 length equals 18 residues. The CDR3 spells CASHLIGAGGGLAEKLFF. The CDR3 DNA sequence: TGTGCCAGTCATCTCATAGGGGCAGGTGGGGGTTTAGCTGAAAAACTGTTTTTT.